This T cell receptor (beta chain) stems from a study of beta chain features in type 1 diabetes. The investigators reverse transcribed all of the isolated RNA, so they sequenced expressed TCRB transcripts. The table came from immunoSEQ multiplex PCR; TCRdb's copy has only in-frame clones and leaves some out. The sample contains around 250,000 clones, 27% of which appear only once. Study-level findings and limits: Reduced insertions and increased deletions marked VDJ junctions in type 1 diabetes patients.

To note about this clone: The antigen is not known.

Material for sequencing was central memory CD4+ T cells from blood. This TCR came from a man between 25 and 39 years old in good health.

The CDR3 here is CASSEDRAHNEQFF. Written as DNA, the CDR3 is TGTGCCAGCAGTGAGGATAGGGCTCACAATGAGCAGTTCTTC. This sequence joins TRBV2 and TRBJ2-1; D remains unclear. This CDR3 is 14 amino acids long. Trimming removed 3 bases from V and 5 bases from J, with 11 bases in between. Germline-derived CDR1 and CDR2 are SNHLY and FYNNEI.